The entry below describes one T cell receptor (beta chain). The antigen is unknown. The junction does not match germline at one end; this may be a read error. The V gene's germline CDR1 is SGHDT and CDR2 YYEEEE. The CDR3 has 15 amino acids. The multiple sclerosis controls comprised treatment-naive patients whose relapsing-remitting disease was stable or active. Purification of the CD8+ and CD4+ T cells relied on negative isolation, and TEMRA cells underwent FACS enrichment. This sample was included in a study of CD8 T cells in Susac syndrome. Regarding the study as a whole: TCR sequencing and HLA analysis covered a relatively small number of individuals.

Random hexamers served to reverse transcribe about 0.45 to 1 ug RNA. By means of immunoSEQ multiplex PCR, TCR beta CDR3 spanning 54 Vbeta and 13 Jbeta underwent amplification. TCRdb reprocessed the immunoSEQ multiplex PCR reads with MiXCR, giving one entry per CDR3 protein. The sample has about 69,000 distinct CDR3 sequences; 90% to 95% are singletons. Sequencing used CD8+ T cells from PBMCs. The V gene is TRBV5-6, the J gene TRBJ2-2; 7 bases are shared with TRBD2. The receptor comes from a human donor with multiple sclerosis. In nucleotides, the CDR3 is TGTGCCAGCATCGCAACCTTGGGGGGGACCGGGGAGCGGTTTTTT. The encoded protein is CASIATLGGTGERFF. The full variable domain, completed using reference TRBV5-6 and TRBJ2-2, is DAGVTQSPTHLIKTRGQQVTLRCSPKSGHDTVSWYQQALGQGPQFIFQYYEEEERQRGNFPDRFSGHQFPNYSSELNVNALLLGDSALYLCASIATLGGTGERFFGEGSRLTVL.